Following are 3 T cell receptor beta chains from one sample sequenced in a study of cytomegalovirus exposure and HLA in healthy donors. With 60 Vbeta and 13 Jbeta primers, the PCR was carried out. Profiling relied on immunoSEQ multiplex PCR, and the TCRdb table lists in-frame clones only, not all of them. The listing records 85,000 or so clones. Material for sequencing was PBMCs. The source of these receptors is a young woman in good health and CMV-seronegative.

The genes are TRBV6-6 and TRBJ1-6; D possibly corresponds to TRBD1 (6 bases). Trimming took off 3 bases at V and 6 bases at J, with 9 bases between the two ends. The length of the CDR3 is 14 residues. CDR1 and CDR2 (germline): MNHNY, SVGAGI (reference sequence). The CDR3 region is CASSYDRSNSPLHF. The CDR3 bases are TGTGCCAGCAGTTATGACAGGAGTAATTCACCCCTCCACTTT.

The chain employs TRBV5-5 and TRBJ1-2; 9 nucleotides line up with TRBD1. The CDR3 consists of 14 residues. The germline CDR1 and CDR2 sequences are SGHKS and YYEKEE (reference sequence). The V segment lost 4 bases and the J segment 4 bases; nucleotides outside the gene matches: 5. DNA of the CDR3: TGTGCCAGCAGCGGCCTGGGACAGGGCTATGGCTACACCTTC. It yields the protein CASSGLGQGYGYTF.

The chain couples TRBV7-9 to TRBJ1-2; D might be TRBD1 (6 bases). The CDR3 length is 11 residues. The V end was cut by 4 bases, the J end by 10 bases, with 10 bases between. CDR1 and CDR2 from the germline V gene are SEHNR and FQNEAQ (reference sequence). CDR3 region: CASSSGGPYTF. The CDR3 DNA sequence: TGTGCCAGCAGCTCGGGGGGGCCCTACACCTTC.